There are many counts of the clone carrying this T cell receptor beta chain. The antigen remains undetermined. Germline V gives CDR1 SGHVS, CDR2 FQNEAQ. The CDR3 is 12 residues long. V shed 8 bases and J shed 5 bases, with 9 bases lying between them. Conversion of TCR transcripts into cDNA relied on 5'RACE template switching, which added a universal primer site and UMIs. TCRdb processed the 5' RACE reads anew with MiXCR; each CDR3 protein has one entry. The sample yields around 350,000 distinct CDR3 sequences, over 5% seen once. The data were taken from a study of T cells after yellow fever vaccination. About the research overall: Fractions containing few cells were prepared with SMART-Seq v4 Ultra Low Input.

Points from the study as a whole: A weaker but faster secondary response was observed, peaking on day 5 versus 15. Among primary-vaccination clones, most reappeared after the booster, at roughly 95% for CD4 and about 90% for CD8.

The material was PBMCs, obtained 5 days after the yellow fever booster vaccination. The genes are TRBV7-8 and TRBJ2-2, with D possibly TRBD1 on 6 matching bases. This clonotype was sampled from a man aged 25-45 years who received the YFV17D yellow fever vaccine. The CDR3 DNA sequence: TGTGCCAGCTCCCAGGGGACCGGGGAGCTGTTTTTT. This codes for CASSQGTGELFF. The full variable domain, completed using reference TRBV7-8 and TRBJ2-2, is GAGVSQSPRYKVAKRGQDVALRCDPISGHVSLFWYQQALGQGPEFLTYFQNEAQLDKSGLPSDRFFAERPEGSVSTLKIQRTQQEDSAVYLCASSQGTGELFFGEGSRLTVL.